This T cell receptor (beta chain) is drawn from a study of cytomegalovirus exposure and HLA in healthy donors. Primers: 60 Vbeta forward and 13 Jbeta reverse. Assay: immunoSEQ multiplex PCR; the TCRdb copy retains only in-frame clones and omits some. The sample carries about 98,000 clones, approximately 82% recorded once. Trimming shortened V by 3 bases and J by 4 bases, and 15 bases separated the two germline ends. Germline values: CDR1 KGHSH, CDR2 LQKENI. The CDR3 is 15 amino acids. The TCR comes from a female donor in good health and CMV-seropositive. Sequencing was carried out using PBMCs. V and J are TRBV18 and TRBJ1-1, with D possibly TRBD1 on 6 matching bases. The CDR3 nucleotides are TGTGCCAGCTCACCGATTACAGCCAGGGGCACTGAAGCTTTCTTT. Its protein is CASSPITARGTEAFF.